The 8 T cell receptor beta chains below all came from one sample that was sequenced in a study of cytomegalovirus exposure and HLA in healthy donors. The PCR was carried out with 60 Vbeta primers and 13 Jbeta primers. The data were produced by immunoSEQ multiplex PCR, yet TCRdb's version contains in-frame clones alone and is incomplete. The sample lists over 110,000 clones, 75% to 80% seen once, with 2% to 3% in the top ten. The sample was PBMCs. These receptors came from a woman aged 18-29 years in good health and CMV-seropositive.

V and J are TRBV5-1 and TRBJ2-7; D remains ambiguous. Trimming cost V 0 bases and J 4 bases, with 17 bases left between them. This CDR3 region has 16 residues. Per germline, CDR1 SGHRS and CDR2 YFSETQ. The CDR3 nucleotides read TGCGCCAGCAGCTTGGGGATAAAAACGACTTTGTACGAGCAGTACTTC. It is translated as CASSLGIKTTLYEQYF.

The J gene is TRBJ1-2, the V gene TRBV7-9; maybe TRBD1 (6 bases). CDR3 length: 17 residues. V was pared by 1 base and J by 4 bases, with 19 bases between. Germline values: CDR1 SEHNR, CDR2 FQNEAQ (reference sequence). CDR3 loop: CASSLGDIGSRTYGYTF. For the CDR3, the DNA is TGTGCCAGCAGCTTAGGGGACATAGGGTCACGGACCTATGGCTACACCTTC. Based on the CDR3 plus reference TRBV7-9 and TRBJ1-2, the full variable domain is DTGVSQNPRHKITKRGQNVTFRCDPISEHNRLYWYRQTLGQGPEFLTYFQNEAQLEKSRLLSDRFSAERPKGSFSTLEIQRTEQGDSAMYLCASSLGDIGSRTYGYTFGSGTRLTVV.

This chain connects TRBV6-1 to TRBJ2-7; 8 positions agree with TRBD1. The CDR3 consists of 13 residues. The V gene's germline CDR1 is MNHNS and CDR2 SASEGT. J gave up 2 bases and V 5 bases, and 2 bases lay outside the gene matches. In nucleotides, the CDR3 is TGTGCCAGCAGTAAGGACAGGGCCTACGAGCAGTACTTC. Amino acid sequence: CASSKDRAYEQYF.

The gene calls are TRBV11-2 and TRBJ1-2; 12 nucleotides line up with TRBD1. The germline V gene has CDR1 SGHAT and CDR2 FQNNGV. The V and J ends lost 5 bases and 4 bases, in that order; junction bases with no gene match: 11. This CDR3 has 17 residues. As DNA, the CDR3 is TGTGCCAGCAGCGGCCGGGACAGGGGGCGAGGGGGCTATGGCTACACCTTC. Residues: CASSGRDRGRGGYGYTF.

The chain carries TRBV11-2 and TRBJ1-1, with a weak D call TRBD1 (6 bases). The V and J ends lost 1 base and 2 bases respectively, with 11 bases between them. The CDR3 covers 15 residues. CDR1 SGHAT and CDR2 FQNNGV come from the germline V gene. Here the CDR3 DNA reads TGTGCCAGCAGCTTAGTTCAGGGGCGAAACACTGAAGCTTTCTTT. Translation gives CASSLVQGRNTEAFF.

Only a few counts were recorded for this clone. The CDR3 here is CASSWTEDTEAFF. The CDR3 DNA is TGTGCCAGCAGTTGGACTGAGGACACTGAAGCTTTCTTT. This chain links TRBV6-5 with TRBJ1-1; D call uncertain. V lost 4 bases, J lost 3 bases, and 9 bases lay in between. Germline V gives CDR1 MNHEY, CDR2 SVGAGI. The CDR3 has 13 residues.

This clone appeared once. The chain combines TRBV27 with TRBJ2-5, with 9 bases aligning to TRBD2. The CDR3 length is 16 residues. After removal of 7 bases from V and 6 bases from J, the junction contained 15 bases not matched to a gene. CDR1 is MNHEY, CDR2 SMNVEV, per germline (reference sequence). CDR3 nucleotide sequence: TGTGCCAGCACCTCATATTTCAGCGGGGGGTCCCAGACCCAGTACTTC. Encoded protein: CASTSYFSGGSQTQYF.

A few counts support this clone. The chain joins TRBV9 to TRBJ2-7; weak D call: TRBD1 (5 bases). Looked up from germline, CDR1 is SGDLS and CDR2 is YYNGEE. CDR3 size: 15 residues. V was pared by 0 bases and J by 3 bases, with 13 bases between. The CDR3 DNA sequence: TGTGCCAGCAGCGTAGGAGGCAGGGCGGACTACGAGCAGTACTTC. Translated, it gives CASSVGGRADYEQYF.